One and the same sample provided the 8 T cell receptor beta chains below, sequenced in a study of cytomegalovirus exposure and HLA in healthy donors. TCRdb's copy holds only in-frame clones and misses some; the assay was immunoSEQ multiplex PCR. The sample carries some 140,000 clones, about 88% recorded once. Sequencing was performed on PBMCs. The receptors stem from a man younger than 30 in good health and CMV-seropositive.

V is TRBV6-5 and J is TRBJ1-1; no definite D call. This CDR3 contains 13 residues. Germline V CDR1 and CDR2: MNHEY, SVGAGI. V was clipped by 5 bases and J by 1 base, with 8 bases between them. CDR3 loop: CASSRGRNTEAFF. CDR3 in DNA: TGTGCCAGCAGTCGGGGTAGGAACACTGAAGCTTTCTTT.

This sequence joins TRBV7-2 and TRBJ2-7; 11 nucleotides align to TRBD2. The CDR3 totals 14 residues. J lost 1 base, V lost 5 bases, and 1 base had no gene match. In germline, CDR1 is SGHTA, CDR2 FQGNSA. This CDR3 is CASSRTSGSYEQYF. In DNA form, the CDR3 reads TGTGCCAGCAGCCGGACTAGCGGGTCCTACGAGCAGTACTTC.

The CDR3 DNA sequence: TGTGCCAGCAGCTCTCCCCAGGGGGGAAGCTACAATGAGCAGTTCTTC. Its translation is CASSSPQGGSYNEQFF. The J gene is TRBJ2-1, the V gene TRBV7-2; weak D call: TRBD1 (7 bases). V lost 4 bases to trimming and J lost 3 bases, with 16 bases between them. This CDR3 comprises 16 residues. The germline V gene encodes CDR1 SGHTA and CDR2 FQGNSA.

The V gene is TRBV7-2, the J gene TRBJ2-6, with D possibly TRBD1 on 6 matching bases. CDR3 size: 17 residues. The germline gives CDR1 SGHTA, CDR2 FQGNSA. V lost 5 bases, J lost 0 bases, and 14 bases lay in between. This CDR3 reads CASSPWAGVSGANVLTF. Written as DNA, the CDR3 is TGTGCCAGCAGCCCGTGGGCAGGGGTCTCTGGGGCCAACGTCCTGACTTTC.

This clone was observed many times. The chain employs TRBV19 and TRBJ2-7, with TRBD1 identical over 9 bases. The CDR3 runs 15 residues. V shed 4 bases, J shed 7 bases, and the junction held 11 bases outside the gene matches. Germline CDR1 is LNHDA and CDR2 is SQIVND (reference sequence). CDR3 nucleotide sequence: TGTGCCAGTAGTAAGGGACAGGGAAACCGCCGGGAGCAGTACTTC. This encodes CASSKGQGNRREQYF.

As regards this clone: Distinct nucleotide sequences in the sample also encode this CDR3. The chain employs TRBV6-1 and TRBJ1-5; tentatively, D is TRBD1 (5 bases). Germline V gives CDR1 MNHNS, CDR2 SASEGT. V lost 5 bases and J 6 bases, leaving 11 bases between the germline ends. The CDR3 extends over 13 amino acids. The CDR3 DNA is TGTGCCAGCAGTCGCCAGGGTGGTCAGCCCCAGCATTTT. Translated: CASSRQGGQPQHF.

The chain has TRBV9 and TRBJ1-5, with D perhaps matching TRBD1 (5 bases). The CDR3 loop spans 15 amino acids. V lost 0 bases and J lost 3, with 10 bases in between. Germline V gene lookup returns CDR1 SGDLS and CDR2 YYNGEE. The CDR3 sequence is CASSVGGGVNQPQHF. CDR3 coding DNA: TGTGCCAGCAGCGTAGGGGGCGGGGTCAATCAGCCCCAGCATTTT.

V usage is TRBV9 and J usage is TRBJ2-3; D perhaps matches TRBD2 (5 bases). The V end lost 4 bases, the J end lost 5 bases, and 20 bases lay between the germline ends. The length of the CDR3 is 16 residues. Looked up from germline, CDR1 is SGDLS and CDR2 is YYNGEE. The DNA for the CDR3 is TGTGCCAGCAGCCCCGGAGGCGGAGATTACGGAGATACGCAGTATTTT. Its protein product is CASSPGGGDYGDTQYF.